The 27 T cell receptor beta chains reported below all come from one sample, sequenced in a study of tumor-infiltrating lymphocytes in primary liver carcinoma. The authors took blood RNA from unsorted whole blood and also extracted germline DNA. From 450 to 600 ng total RNA, TCR beta cDNA was generated with a primer in the constant region. Libraries of TCR beta came from three nested multiplex PCR rounds with slightly modified ARM-PCR. A C-beta reverse primer was combined with TRBV1-TRBV30 forward primers in the first two PCR rounds, and each round had about 10 cycles. TCRdb recomputed calls from the multiplex PCR reads with MiXCR, one row per CDR3 protein. Of 200,000 or so distinct CDR3 sequences listed, around three fifths are singletons. Sequencing was carried out using peripheral blood. The receptors come from an older woman with primary liver carcinoma and hepatitis B virus infection.

The chain employs TRBV29-1 and TRBJ1-1; D is possibly TRBD1 (6 bases). The CDR3 totals 12 residues. Germline lookup yields CDR1 SQVTM and CDR2 ANQGSEA. The chain's CDR3 is CTIEGGKAEAFF. The CDR3 DNA reads TGCACCATTGAGGGGGGGAAGGCTGAAGCTTTCTTT. Complete variable domain (other parts from reference TRBV29-1 and TRBJ1-1): SAVISQKPSRDICQRGTSLTIQCQVDSQVTMMFWYRQQPGQSLTLIATANQGSEATYESGFVIDKFPISRPNLTFSTLTVSNMSPEDSSIYLCTIEGGKAEAFFGQGTRLTVV.

This sequence joins TRBV5-1 and TRBJ2-5, with TRBD2 as a possible D gene (5 bases). The germline V gene encodes CDR1 SGHRS and CDR2 YFSETQ. The CDR3 consists of 16 residues. Trimming cost V 0 bases and J 2 bases, with 14 bases left between them. For the CDR3, the DNA is TGCGCCAGCAGCTTGGGAACAACCGGGGAACAAGAGACCCAGTACTTC. Its translation is CASSLGTTGEQETQYF.

Concerning this clonotype itself: This may come from a read error, since a much larger clone is one base off. V is TRBV7-8 and J is TRBJ1-1; maybe TRBD1 (5 bases). CDR1 is SGHVS and CDR2 is FQNEAQ in the germline V gene. This CDR3 is 12 amino acids long. CDR3 loop: CDSSLGVGEAFF. CDR3 DNA sequence: TGTGACAGCAGCTTAGGGGTGGGTGAAGCTTTCTTT.

This clonotype was counted a few times. The chain links TRBV12-3 or TRBV12-4 to TRBJ2-5; 10 bases are a match to TRBD1. V dropped 4 bases and J dropped 5; count of bases not matched to a gene: 7. CDR3 length: 15 residues. CDR3 amino acids: CASSSRQGAGETQYF. The CDR3 nucleotides read TGTGCCAGCAGTTCCCGACAGGGGGCGGGGGAGACCCAGTACTTC.

This clonotype has a handful of counts. This may be a read error: a much more frequent sequence differs by one nucleotide. J is TRBJ1-1 and V is TRBV11-2; 10 bases line up with TRBD1. Germline V lookup: CDR1 SGHAT, CDR2 FQNNGV. After removal of 4 bases from V and 5 bases from J, the junction contained 7 bases not matched to a gene. The CDR3 has 15 residues. Here the CDR3 DNA reads TGTGCCAGCAGCTCCCGGACAGGGGGAGTGACTGAAGCTTTCTTT. This encodes CASSSRTGGVTEAFF.

The sample holds one count of this clonotype. A read error may explain this, as a much larger clone is one base away. The V call is TRBV14, the J call TRBJ1-2; TRBD1 is a possible D gene (6 bases). With 5 bases removed from V and 9 bases from J, the gap between germline ends came to 16 bases. Germline V CDR1 and CDR2: SGHDN, FVKESK. This CDR3 is built from 13 residues. The CDR3 spells CASSDINRACYTF. CDR3 coding DNA: TGTGCCAGCAGCGACATAAACAGGGCGTGCTACACCTTC. The entire variable domain, with the rest obtained from reference TRBV14 and TRBJ1-2, is as follows: EAGVTQFPSHSVIEKGQTVTLRCDPISGHDNLYWYRRVMGKEIKFLLHFVKESKQDESGMPNNRFLAERTGGTYSTLKVQPAELEDSGVYFCASSDINRACYTFGSGTRLTVV.

Turning to this clonotype: A clone one base away is much larger, so this may be a read error. J is TRBJ2-5 and V is TRBV29-1; the match to TRBD1 covers 8 bases. The germline V gene has CDR1 SQVTM and CDR2 ANQGSEA. The CDR3 has 13 residues. Written as DNA, the CDR3 is TGCAGCGTTGAGTGGACAGGGCGAGAGACCCAGTGCTTC. Translation gives CSVEWTGRETQCF.

A remark on this clonotype: It is likely a read error, because the conserved phenylalanine at the end of the CDR3 is missing. This sequence joins TRBV29-1 and TRBJ2-7; 7 nucleotides align to TRBD2. Germline V CDR1 and CDR2: SQVTM, ANQGSEA. This CDR3 contains 13 residues. This CDR3 is CSIEGGLADEQYL. For the CDR3, the DNA is TGCAGCATTGAGGGAGGGCTAGCGGACGAGCAGTACTTA.

V usage is TRBV10-3 and J usage is TRBJ2-3, with 7 bases fitting TRBD2. The CDR3 is 13 amino acids. The V and J ends lost 6 bases and 12 bases, in that order; junction bases with no gene match: 12. Germline V gene data show CDR1 as ENHRY and CDR2 as SYGVKD. CDR3 DNA: TGTGCCATCAGGGGGGAGGGCCTGAATATACAGTATTTT. Its translation: CAIRGEGLNIQYF.

As for this clonotype: A much larger clone differs by one base, so this may be a read error. The CDR3 does not close with the conserved phenylalanine or tryptophan, likely indicating a read error. V and J are TRBV10-2 and TRBJ2-7; 7 nucleotides line up with TRBD2. Germline loops: CDR1 WSHSY, CDR2 SAAADI. This CDR3 is 14 amino acids long. Unmatched junction bases numbered 4, after V lost 2 bases and J lost 3 bases. The CDR3 reads CASSERGVDYEQYS. The CDR3 bases are TGCGCCAGCAGTGAGCGGGGGGTAGACTACGAGCAGTACTCC.

This chain links TRBV19 with TRBJ2-1; D gene uncertain. The CDR3 is made up of 18 amino acids. V lost 3 bases and J lost 0, with 18 bases in between. The V gene's germline CDR1 is LNHDA and CDR2 SQIVND (reference sequence). CDR3 protein: CASSMRISPKHSYNEQFF. The DNA for the CDR3 is TGTGCCAGTAGTATGAGAATTTCGCCGAAACACTCCTACAATGAGCAGTTCTTC.

The chain is built from TRBV6-1 and TRBJ1-5; D remains unclear. The CDR3 has 16 residues. The germline V gene has CDR1 MNHNS and CDR2 SASEGT. Trimming removed 4 bases at V and 3 bases at J, with 16 bases between. In DNA, the CDR3 is TGTGCCAGCAGTGGGGAGGCGGGTTCCATCAATCAGCCCCAGCATTTT. It specifies CASSGEAGSINQPQHF.

This clonotype has ten or more counts. The CDR3: CASRKDYGYTF. The CDR3 coding sequence is TGTGCCAGCAGGAAGGACTATGGCTACACCTTC. The chain joins TRBV6-5 to TRBJ1-2; no definite D call. CDR1 is MNHEY and CDR2 is SVGAGI in the germline V gene. This CDR3 region has 11 residues. V was shortened by 6 bases and J by 3 bases, with 5 bases between the two germline ends.

This clonotype was counted ten times or more. The chain has TRBV6-6 and TRBJ1-2, with D possibly TRBD1 on 6 matching bases. Germline loops: CDR1 MNHNY, CDR2 SVGAGI (reference sequence). The length of the CDR3 is 14 residues. V was trimmed by 6 bases and J by 1 base, leaving 12 bases between them. CDR3 region: CASSSGHYNYGYTF. The CDR3 DNA is TGTGCCAGCAGCTCGGGACACTATAACTATGGCTACACCTTC.

The V call is TRBV6-6, the J call TRBJ1-6, with D perhaps matching TRBD1 (5 bases). Germline CDR1 reads MNHNY; CDR2 reads SVGAGI (reference sequence). Trimming shortened V by 0 bases and J by 14 bases, and 14 bases separated the two germline ends. This CDR3 has 14 amino acids. The CDR3 DNA sequence: TGTGCCAGCAGTTACTCGGGGGGACCCCCATCCCTCCACTTT. It translates to CASSYSGGPPSLHF.

Details on this clonotype: A junction end diverges from the germline sequence, so it may reflect a read error. The chain uses TRBV11-3 and TRBJ2-5, with 7 bases aligning to TRBD1. Germline V gene lookup returns CDR1 SGHNT and CDR2 YENEEA. The CDR3 extends over 14 amino acids. For the CDR3, the DNA is TGTACCAGCAGCAGAGACAGGGCCCAAGAGACCCACTACTTC. Translated: CTSSRDRAQETHYF. The entire variable domain, with the rest obtained from reference TRBV11-3 and TRBJ2-5, is as follows: EAGVVQSPRYKIIEKKQPVAFWCNPISGHNTLYWYLQNLGQGPELLIRYENEEAVDDSQLPKDRFSAERLKGVDSTLKIQPAELGDSAVYLCTSSRDRAQETHYFGPGTRLLVL.

The chain couples TRBV28 to TRBJ2-1, with 8 bases fitting TRBD2. CDR3 size: 16 residues. The germline CDR1 and CDR2 sequences are MDHEN and SYDVKM. The ends lost 4 bases at V and 8 bases at J; junction bases unmatched: 13. CDR3 amino acids: CASSYPGTSGSDEQFF. In DNA, the CDR3 is TGTGCCAGCAGTTACCCGGGGACTAGTGGTTCGGATGAGCAGTTCTTC.

This clonotype showed up many times. V is TRBV4-1 and J is TRBJ2-5; D might be TRBD2 (5 bases). There are 15 residues in the CDR3. Trimming pared 1 base from V and 5 bases from J, leaving 14 bases between. Germline V gives CDR1 MGHRA, CDR2 YSYEKL. The CDR3 sequence: CASSQASYRGETQYF. As DNA, the CDR3 is TGCGCCAGCAGCCAAGCTTCTTACAGAGGGGAGACCCAGTACTTC.

This clonotype was counted at least ten times. The chain employs TRBV4-1 and TRBJ1-2; possibly TRBD1 for D (5 bases). Germline lookup yields CDR1 MGHRA and CDR2 YSYEKL. V lost 0 bases to trimming and J lost 4 bases, with 9 bases between them. This CDR3 comprises 14 residues. Here the CDR3 DNA reads TGCGCCAGCAGCCAAGAGGGGGTTAGCTATGGCTACACCTTC. Its protein product is CASSQEGVSYGYTF.

The genes are TRBV24-1 and TRBJ2-1; D may be TRBD2 (6 bases). Trimming removed 3 bases at V and 7 bases at J, with 15 bases between. Germline assignment: CDR1 KGHDR and CDR2 SFDVKD. This CDR3 contains 15 residues. The CDR3 nucleotides are TGTGCCACCAGTGATCCCCGGAGGGCCAGGAATGAGCAGTTCTTC. The encoded protein is CATSDPRRARNEQFF.

With respect to this clonotype: One end of the junction fails to match germline, which may point to a read error. The V and J genes are TRBV11-1 and TRBJ2-1, with TRBD2 as a possible D gene (6 bases). Germline loops: CDR1 SGHAT, CDR2 FQDESV (reference sequence). The CDR3 is made up of 22 amino acids. As DNA, the CDR3 is TGTGCCATCAGCTTAGGGCCTAATATCCCGACTAGTGGGAGATTTTCCGCCAATGAGCAGTTCTTC. Its translation is CAISLGPNIPTSGRFSANEQFF. Complete variable domain (other parts from reference TRBV11-1 and TRBJ2-1): EAEVAQSPRYKITEKSQAVAFWCDPISGHATLYWYRQILGQGPELLVQFQDESVVDDSQLPKDRFSAERLKGVDSTLKIQPAELGDSAMYLCAISLGPNIPTSGRFSANEQFFGPGTRLTVL.

A word on this clonotype: Relative to the germline gene, one junction end is altered; a read error may explain this. The CDR3 DNA is TGCGCCATCGGTGAGTCGACAGGGTTGGACACTGAAGCTTTCTTT. Translated: CAIGESTGLDTEAFF. The chain recombines TRBV10-3 with TRBJ1-1; 7 nucleotides line up with TRBD1. Germline loops: CDR1 ENHRY, CDR2 SYGVKD. CDR3 length equals 15 residues.

The V call is TRBV29-1, the J call TRBJ2-3; possibly TRBD1 or TRBD2 for D (6 bases each). Germline CDR1 is SQVTM and CDR2 is ANQGSEA. This CDR3 is built from 14 residues. The CDR3 here is CGLSVGGSTDTQYF. As DNA, the CDR3 is TGCGGTCTTAGCGTAGGGGGGAGCACAGATACGCAGTATTTT.

This clonotype has more than one count but fewer than ten. This rearrangement joins TRBV6-2 or TRBV6-3 to TRBJ1-2; 12 positions match TRBD1. The CDR3 is 16 amino acids. With V trimmed by 6 bases and J by 4 bases, 9 bases remained unmatched. Germline V lookup: CDR1 MNHEY, CDR2 SVGEGT. CDR3 sequence (DNA): TGTGCCAGCAGACCCACCGGGACAGGGGGCGCCTATGGCTACACCTTC. The encoded protein is CASRPTGTGGAYGYTF.

Comments on this clonotype: The CDR3 does not end in the conserved phenylalanine or tryptophan, so this is likely a read error. The chain recombines TRBV5-4 with TRBJ1-2; weak D call: TRBD1 (5 bases). Germline CDR1 reads SGHNT; CDR2 reads YYREEE (reference sequence). V was cut by 0 bases and J by 1 base, with 7 bases left in between. CDR3 length: 14 amino acids. In DNA, the CDR3 is TGTGCCAGCAGCTTGGGGGGGAATAACTATGGCTACACCTTA. Amino acid sequence: CASSLGGNNYGYTL.

About this clonotype itself: A much larger clone lies a single base off, so this may be a read error. The conserved final phenylalanine or tryptophan is absent from the CDR3, which likely points to a read error. V usage is TRBV6-5 and J usage is TRBJ2-5; D is uncertain. In germline, CDR1 is MNHEY, CDR2 SVGAGI. The CDR3 has 15 residues. The V gene lost 0 bases and the J gene lost 3 bases, with 11 bases spanning the gap. The CDR3 loop reads CASSYSPWAEETQYL. In DNA, the CDR3 is TGTGCCAGCAGTTACTCCCCGTGGGCCGAAGAGACCCAGTACTTA.

As to this clonotype: The junction differs from germline at one of its ends, possibly a read error. The rearrangement links TRBV29-1 to TRBJ2-1, with 7 positions matching TRBD2. This CDR3 has 16 residues. The germline V gene has CDR1 SQVTM and CDR2 ANQGSEA. The CDR3: CGVEETTSYSYSEQFF. The CDR3, as DNA: TGCGGCGTTGAAGAGACGACTAGCTACTCCTACAGTGAGCAGTTCTTC.